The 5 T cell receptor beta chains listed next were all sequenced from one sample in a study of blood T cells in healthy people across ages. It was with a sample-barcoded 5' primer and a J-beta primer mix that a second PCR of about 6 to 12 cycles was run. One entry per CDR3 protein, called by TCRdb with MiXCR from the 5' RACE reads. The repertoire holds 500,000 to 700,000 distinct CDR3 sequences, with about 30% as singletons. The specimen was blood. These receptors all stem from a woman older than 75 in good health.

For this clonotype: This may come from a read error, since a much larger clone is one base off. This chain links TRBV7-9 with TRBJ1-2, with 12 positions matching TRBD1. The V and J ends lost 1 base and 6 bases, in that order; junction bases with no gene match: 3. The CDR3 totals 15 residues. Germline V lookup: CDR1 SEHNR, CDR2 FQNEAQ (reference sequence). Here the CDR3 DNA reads TGTGCCAGCAGCTTAGGGGGACAGGGGGCTCATGGCTACACCTTC. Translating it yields CASSLGGQGAHGYTF.

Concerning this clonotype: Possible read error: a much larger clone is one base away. CDR3 in amino acids: CDSSPKTGSYGYTF. Here the CDR3 DNA reads TGTGACAGCAGCCCTAAGACAGGGAGCTATGGCTACACCTTC. This chain connects TRBV6-6 to TRBJ1-2; 7 bases fit TRBD1. The CDR3 runs 14 residues. The V gene's germline CDR1 is MNHNY and CDR2 SVGAGI (reference sequence).

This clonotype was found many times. In DNA, the CDR3 is TGCGCCAGCAGCTTGGAGGGACAGCGCAATCAGCCCCAGCATTTT. It is translated as CASSLEGQRNQPQHF. This chain links TRBV5-1 with TRBJ1-5; TRBD1 matches 7 bases. The trim removed 0 bases at V and 2 bases at J, leaving 2 bases unmatched. Germline V lookup: CDR1 SGHRS, CDR2 YFSETQ. CDR3 length: 15 residues.

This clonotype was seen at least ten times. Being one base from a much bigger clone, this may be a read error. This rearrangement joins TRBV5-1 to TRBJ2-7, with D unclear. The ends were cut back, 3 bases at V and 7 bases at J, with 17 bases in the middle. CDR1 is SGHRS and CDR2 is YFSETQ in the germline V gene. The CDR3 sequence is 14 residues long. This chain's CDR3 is CASSWFPGREEQYF. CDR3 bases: TGCGCCAGCAGCTGGTTCCCAGGACGAGAAGAGCAGTACTTC.

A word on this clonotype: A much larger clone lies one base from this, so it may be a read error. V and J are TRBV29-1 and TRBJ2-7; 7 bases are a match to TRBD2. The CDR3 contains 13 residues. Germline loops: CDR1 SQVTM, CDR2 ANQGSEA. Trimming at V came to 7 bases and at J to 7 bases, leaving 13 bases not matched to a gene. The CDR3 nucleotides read TGCAGCGCCCGAGTCACTAGCGTTCATGAGCAGTACTTC. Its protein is CSARVTSVHEQYF.